A single sample gave rise to the 15 T cell receptor delta chains below, sequenced in a study of γδ T cells in repeated Plasmodium falciparum infection. TCRdb reanalyzed the multiplex PCR reads using CATT. Among roughly 93,000 delta-chain clones, 0.75% to 1% were seen once, and the ten largest hold over 8.5%. Flow sorting of PBMC yielded separate Vgamma9/Vdelta2+ and Vdelta2-negative gammadelta T cell populations for bulk repertoire analysis. Specimen: gamma-delta T cells from blood. Every receptor here comes from a pool of human donors (malaria-infected and uninfected, not separated).

As regards this clone: A read error is the likely source, as a far larger clone sits one nucleotide away. The same CDR3 can be traced to other DNA sequences in this sample. The chain's CDR3 is CALGRRVVTRKLGDTPSTDKLIF. CDR3 bases: TGTGCTCTTGGGAGAAGGGTAGTTACCCGAAAACTGGGGGATACTCCCAGTACCGATAAGCTCATCTTT. The chain carries TRDV1 and TRDJ1; 12 bases align to TRDD3. Germline CDR1 is TSWWSYY and CDR2 is QGS. The CDR3 contains 23 residues.

This clone was seen only a few times. Only one base separates this from a far larger clonotype, so it likely reflects a read error. Other DNA sequences within the sample encode an identical CDR3. This chain connects TRDV2 to TRDJ3; either TRDD2 or TRDD3 may supply D (5 bases each). The J gene, not given by TCRdb, was assigned here from a germline match of the nucleotide sequence. The germline V gene encodes CDR1 GEAIGNYY and CDR2 EKD. This CDR3 region has 24 residues. Trimming stripped 3 bases from V and 1 base from J, with 33 bases between. CDR3 residues: CACDPVNPSSFHGETSWDTRQMFF. For the CDR3, the DNA is TGTGCCTGTGACCCGGTCAATCCTTCATCTTTTCATGGGGAGACTTCCTGGGACACCCGACAGATGTTTTTC.

The sample holds many counts of this clone. The chain has TRDV1 and TRDJ1, with 12 bases lining up with TRDD3. V was clipped by 4 bases and J by 3 bases; unmatched bases: 30. CDR1 is TSWWSYY, CDR2 QGS, per germline. CDR3 length equals 24 residues. The CDR3 DNA sequence: TGTGCTCTTGGGGCTACCCAATTCCTACCGGTCCTTTATACTGGGGGATACCTCGCCGATAAACTCATCTTT. This translates into CALGATQFLPVLYTGGYLADKLIF.

This clone was detected only a few times. This probably arose from a read error, given a far larger clone one base away. Other DNA sequences from this sample encode an identical CDR3 as well. The CDR3 sequence: CALGEPLFPSLWSGGYVNDKLIF. The CDR3 nucleotides read TGTGCCCTTGGGGAACCTCTCTTTCCTTCCCTCTGGTCTGGGGGATACGTAAACGATAAACTCATCTTT. The rearrangement joins TRDV1 to TRDJ1; 12 bases fit TRDD3. Germline V CDR1 and CDR2: TSWWSYY, QGS. The CDR3 covers 23 residues.

This clone showed up many times. A read error is the likely source, as a far larger clone sits one nucleotide away. The sample carries other DNA sequences with the same CDR3. The chain employs TRDV2 and TRDJ1; 7 bases line up with TRDD3. The CDR3 is made up of 16 amino acids. Per the germline V gene, CDR1 is GEAIGNYY and CDR2 is EKD. CDR3 nucleotide sequence: TGCGCCTGTGACACGCTGGGGGCTCAGTACACCGATAAACTCATCTTT. Encoded protein: CACDTLGAQYTDKLIF.

This clone has only a few counts. This likely traces to a read error, being one base from a far larger clone. The same CDR3 arises from other DNA sequences in this sample as well. This rearrangement joins TRDV2 to TRDJ2, with 9 bases identical to TRDD3. The J gene is not listed in TCRdb, so it was assigned here from a DNA match to germline. The CDR3 is 19 amino acids. Germline assignment: CDR1 GEAIGNYY and CDR2 EKD. With V trimmed by 1 base and J by 2 bases, 13 bases remained unmatched. The CDR3 DNA reads TGTGCCTGTGACACGGCGACTGGGGGAGATACAGGGTTGACAGCACAACTCTTCTTT. It yields the protein CACDTATGGDTGLTAQLFF.

As to this clone: This likely came from a read error, as a far larger clone is one base away. The genes are TRDV2 and TRDJ1; 9 bases map to TRDD3. Matching the DNA to germline supplied the J gene, which TCRdb does not give. From germline, CDR1 is GEAIGNYY and CDR2 EKD. This CDR3 contains 20 residues. The ends lost 1 base at V and 0 bases at J; junction bases unmatched: 17. The CDR3 sequence is CACDTPAVYGGYRYTDKLIF. DNA for the CDR3: TGTGCCTGTGACACGCCCGCAGTGTACGGGGGATACAGGTACACCGATAAACTCATCTTT.

This clone showed up just a few times. A read error likely explains why the TCRdb protein, taken from a much larger clone, differs from this DNA's translation at residue 8; the protein shown is translated from the DNA. V gene TRDV2 combines with J gene TRDJ1, with TRDD3 matching 9 bases. Here the J gene was assigned by germline matching of the DNA, as TCRdb has none. Germline V gene lookup returns CDR1 GEAIGNYY and CDR2 EKD. The CDR3 consists of 15 residues. With 1 base clipped from V and 7 bases from J, the junction kept 9 bases outside the gene matches. The CDR3 is CACDTINQGDTKLIF. In DNA, the CDR3 is TGTGCCTGTGACACGATTAACCAGGGGGATACTAAACTCATCTTT.

In regard to this clone: This is likely an artifact of a read error, given a far larger clone one base away. Other DNA sequences of this sample code for an identical CDR3. The genes are TRDV1 and TRDJ1; 9 bases align to TRDD2. Germline matching of the DNA provided the J gene here, since TCRdb leaves it blank. CDR3 size: 28 residues. Germline V lookup: CDR1 TSWWSYY, CDR2 QGS. The CDR3 coding sequence is TGTGCTCTTGGGGAACCCCTGGTACCTTCCTACGTTCCCCGAAACCTCCGCCTGGGCCCTCCATACACTGATAAACTCATCTTT. Protein: CALGEPLVPSYVPRNLRLGPPYTDKLIF.

Note on this clone: The mismatch at residue 5 between this DNA's translation and the TCRdb protein of a much larger clone likely reflects a read error; the protein shown is translated from the DNA. The chain has TRDV2 and TRDJ1, with 12 bases identical to TRDD3. TCRdb carries no J gene annotation; the J gene was assigned here by matching the DNA with germline. This CDR3 contains 17 residues. V trimming: 3 bases; J trimming: 0 bases; junction bases outside the gene matches: 7. Germline assignment: CDR1 GEAIGNYY and CDR2 EKD. The CDR3 here is CACDLKLGDTNTDKLIF. CDR3 DNA sequence: TGTGCCTGTGACCTCAAACTGGGGGATACCAACACCGATAAACTCATCTTT.

This clone occurred many times. This DNA translates differently at residue 13 from the TCRdb protein, which is that of a much larger clone; a read error is likely, and the protein shown is the DNA's own translation. V gene TRDV2 combines with J gene TRDJ2; a possible D gene is TRDD3 (5 bases). The CDR3 runs to 16 residues. The germline V gene encodes CDR1 GEAIGNYY and CDR2 EKD. The chain's CDR3 is CACDIIGVGETAKLFF. The CDR3 DNA reads as TGTGCCTGTGACATAATTGGGGTGGGAGAGACAGCAAAACTCTTCTTT.

As for this clone: TCRdb attributes to this sequence the protein of a much larger clone, which differs from the DNA translation at residue 16; a read error is likely, and the protein displayed is translated from the DNA. The CDR3 coding sequence is TGTGCCTGTGACACCGTGGGAAGTACTGGGGGATACGGCGCCGATAGACTCATCTTT. Protein: CACDTVGSTGGYGADRLIF. The V call is TRDV2, the J call TRDJ1; 13 nucleotides line up with TRDD3. No J gene was available from TCRdb, and it was assigned here by a germline match of the DNA. Germline CDR1 is GEAIGNYY and CDR2 is EKD. This CDR3 has 19 amino acids.

With respect to this clone: The likely explanation is a read error, given a far larger clone one base away. Other nucleotide sequences in the sample specify the same CDR3. The V gene reported is TRDV2; the J gene is uncalled; TRDD3 was called by the table and not checked on the DNA. Germline V CDR1 and CDR2: GEAIGNYY, EKD. CDR3 length: 17 residues. CDR3 amino acids: CACDALGGMSVPDKLIF. The CDR3 region has the DNA TGTGCCTGTGACGCCCTTGGGGGAATGTCGGTGCCCGATAAGCTCATCTTT.

This clone was counted a few times. A read error is likely here: a far larger clone is one base away. This CDR3 is also generated by other DNA sequences in the sample. The V gene is listed as TRDV2; no J gene was called; TRDD3 is taken as the D call from the table, unchecked against the DNA. The CDR3 contains 17 residues. Germline CDR1 GEAIGNYY, CDR2 EKD. In nucleotides, the CDR3 is TGTGCCTGTGACGCATTACTGGGGGATACGCGTGACGATAAGCTCATCTTT. It yields the protein CACDALLGDTRDDKLIF.

Of note for this clone: This likely stems from a read error, as it lies one base from a far larger clone. The same CDR3 also results from other DNA sequences found in this sample. V usage is TRDV2 and J usage is TRDJ3; 11 bases are shared with TRDD3. No J gene was available from TCRdb, and it was assigned here by a germline match of the DNA. The V segment lost 3 bases and the J segment 2 bases; nucleotides outside the gene matches: 8. CDR1 and CDR2 (germline): GEAIGNYY, EKD. This CDR3 has 19 residues. CDR3 sequence: CACDWVLGDTTWDTRQMFF. The CDR3 DNA sequence: TGTGCCTGTGACTGGGTCCTGGGGGATACCACCTGGGACACCCGACAGATGTTTTTC.